A selection of T cell receptor beta chains follows, all from one sample in a study of blood T cells in healthy people across ages. TCRdb redid the calling of the 5' RACE reads with MiXCR, one entry per CDR3 protein. The table records about 680,000 distinct CDR3 sequences, 45% to 50% of them present only once. The sample comprised blood. Receptor source: a woman aged 60-75 years in good health. Each CDR3 is given with its conserved first and last residue. D genes are given only for firm matches. Clone size is given for some rows only: seen once, a few or many times, or a class if the clone is expanded.

clone_size j_call cdr3_length d_call v_call cdr3_nt cdr3_aa
NA TRBJ2-5 16 TRBD2 TRBV11-2 TGTGCCAGCAAGAGGCTAGCGGGGCCGGGGCAAGAGACCCAGTACTTC CASKRLAGPGQETQYF
few TRBJ2-7 14 TRBD2 TRBV28 TGTGCCAGCAGTTTATTGGAGCGGGAGGGCGAGCAGTACTTC CASSLLEREGEQYF
few TRBJ2-7 13 TRBD1 TRBV12-5 TGTGCTAGTGGTTTGGACAGGGGCTACGAGCAGTACTTC CASGLDRGYEQYF
NA TRBJ2-5 14 TRBD1 TRBV9 TGTGCCAGCAGCATCGACAGGGGGCAAGAGACCCAGTACTTC CASSIDRGQETQYF
few TRBJ2-1 15 NA TRBV14 TGTGCCAGCAGCCAAGTCGCGGCAGTCTACAATGAGCAGTTCTTC CASSQVAAVYNEQFF
few TRBJ2-3 15 NA TRBV7-2 TGTGCCAGCAGCTTAGAATGGGCTAACACAGATACGCAGTATTTT CASSLEWANTDTQYF
NA TRBJ2-2 13 NA TRBV7-2 TGTGCCAGCAGCCCTACGTACGGGACGGAGCTGTTTTTT CASSPTYGTELFF
NA TRBJ2-1 15 NA TRBV5-1 TGCGCCAGCAGCCCTACAGGACACCCGGTAAATGAGCAGTTCTTC CASSPTGHPVNEQFF
NA TRBJ2-3 13 NA TRBV12-3/TRBV12-4 TGTGCCAGCAGCCTTAGCGCCCCAGATACGCAGTATTTT CASSLSAPDTQYF
NA TRBJ2-1 15 TRBD1 TRBV6-5 TGTGCCAGCATTCCCACGGGGACAGGCTACAATGAGCAGTTCTTC CASIPTGTGYNEQFF
NA TRBJ1-2 14 NA TRBV7-9 TGTGCCAGCAGGGCGACAGTGTCGAACTATGGCTACACCTTC CASRATVSNYGYTF
few TRBJ1-2 14 TRBD1 TRBV20-1 TGCAGTGCTAGAGAAGGGACAGCTCACTATGGCTACACCTTC CSAREGTAHYGYTF
NA TRBJ2-7 14 NA TRBV20-1 TGCAGTGCTCCTTGGGGTCAGGGGACTTACGAGCAGTACTTC CSAPWGQGTYEQYF
NA TRBJ2-4 16 TRBD1 TRBV5-1 TGCGCCAGCAGCTTTTTGGGACAGGGCGCACAAAACATTCAGTACTTC CASSFLGQGAQNIQYF
NA TRBJ2-4 17 NA TRBV7-2 TGTGCCAGCAGCTTAGTGGAGGGGGGAGGCCCCAAAAACATTCAGTACTTC CASSLVEGGGPKNIQYF
NA TRBJ1-1 11 NA TRBV2 TGTGCCAGCAGTGACGGCCTTGAAGCTTTCTTT CASSDGLEAFF
NA TRBJ2-7 13 NA TRBV20-1 TGCAGTGCTAGTAGGCCTCCGACCTACGAGCAGTACTTC CSASRPPTYEQYF
NA TRBJ2-3 19 TRBD2 TRBV20-1 TGCAGTGCTACTAAAGGGACTAGCGGGAGGTACTCCATTACAGATACGCAGTATTTT CSATKGTSGRYSITDTQYF
NA TRBJ2-1 18 TRBD1 TRBV7-2 TGTGCCAGCAGCTCGCCAGGCGGGGACAGGGGACCTTACAATGAGCAGTTCTTC CASSSPGGDRGPYNEQFF
many TRBJ2-7 15 NA TRBV12-5 TGTGCTAGTGTCCTTGGAGGGTACGGCTCCTACGAGCAGTACTTC CASVLGGYGSYEQYF
NA TRBJ2-5 17 TRBD2 TRBV10-3 TGTGCCATCAGTGAGTCTCGGACTAGCGGGAGAAAGGAGACCCAGTACTTC CAISESRTSGRKETQYF
NA TRBJ2-7 15 TRBD1 TRBV9 TGTGCCAGCAGCCCTCTGGGACAGGGCTCCTACGAGCAGTACTTC CASSPLGQGSYEQYF
NA TRBJ1-2 18 TRBD1 TRBV3-1 TGTGCCAGCAGCCTCTCGTCCGGGACAGGGGCGGGCGGCTATGGCTACACCTTC CASSLSSGTGAGGYGYTF
NA TRBJ1-5 13 NA TRBV29-1 TGCAGCGTTGGAGAGGGGGGTCATCAGCCCCAGCATTTT CSVGEGGHQPQHF
few TRBJ1-5 15 NA TRBV7-2 TGTGCCAGCAGCTTAGCGGTGGGCGTCGGACAGCCCCAGCATTTT CASSLAVGVGQPQHF
NA TRBJ2-7 19 TRBD2 TRBV7-7 TGTGCCAGCAGGTTAGGGTGCGAGACTAGCGGGGCCAGCTCCTACGAGCAGTACTTC CASRLGCETSGASSYEQYF
NA TRBJ2-7 12 NA TRBV30 TGTGCCTGGAGCCCAGGCTTCAACGAGCAGTACTTC CAWSPGFNEQYF
few TRBJ2-5 15 TRBD2 TRBV4-1 TGCGCCAGCAGCCAGGCTGTAGCGGGAGTCGTTGAGCAGTACTTC CASSQAVAGVVEQYF
NA TRBJ2-3 13 NA TRBV20-1 TGCAGTGCCCAAGGGCTAGACACAGATACGCAGTATTTT CSAQGLDTDTQYF
many TRBJ2-1 13 TRBD2 TRBV15 TGTGCCACCACTAGCGGGAGCCGCAATGAGCAGTTCTTC CATTSGSRNEQFF
NA TRBJ1-4 17 TRBD1 TRBV18 TGTGCCAGCTCACCCCGCGGACAGGGACCAACTAATGAAAAACTGTTTTTT CASSPRGQGPTNEKLFF
NA TRBJ1-1 14 TRBD1 TRBV6-5 TGTGCCAGCAATCGGGCAGGGGGCAACACTGAAGCTTTCTTT CASNRAGGNTEAFF
NA TRBJ2-3 12 NA TRBV6-2/TRBV6-3 TGTGCCAGCACTTCGACGGGAGATACGCAGTATTTT CASTSTGDTQYF
many TRBJ2-3 14 TRBD1 TRBV29-1 TGCAGCGTGACGAGGGACAGGCGCACAGATACGCAGTATTTT CSVTRDRRTDTQYF
NA TRBJ2-7 14 NA TRBV28 TGTGCCAGCCTCGGGACCGCTAGCTCCTACGAGCAGTACTTC CASLGTASSYEQYF
few TRBJ2-7 13 TRBD1 TRBV29-1 TGCAGCGTGGCGGCAGGGGGCTTAGACGAGCAGTACTTC CSVAAGGLDEQYF
NA TRBJ1-2 10 NA TRBV29-1 TGCAGCGTTGCCGGGGGAAGCTACACCTTC CSVAGGSYTF
NA TRBJ2-3 16 TRBD2 TRBV6-2/TRBV6-3 TGTGCCAGCAGTGATCGACTAGCGGGGAGTTCAGATACGCAGTATTTT CASSDRLAGSSDTQYF
few TRBJ2-1 15 NA TRBV6-5 TGTGCCAGCAGTTATTCCCTAGCTCTAGTTCCTGAGCAGTTCTTC CASSYSLALVPEQFF
NA TRBJ1-3 16 NA TRBV5-1 TGCGCCAGCAGCTTGGCCGGGACAAACTTCGGAAACACCATATATTTT CASSLAGTNFGNTIYF
few TRBJ2-1 16 TRBD2 TRBV5-1 TGCGCCAGCAGCCCCCAAAGCGGGAGCTCCTACAATGAGCAGTTCTTC CASSPQSGSSYNEQFF